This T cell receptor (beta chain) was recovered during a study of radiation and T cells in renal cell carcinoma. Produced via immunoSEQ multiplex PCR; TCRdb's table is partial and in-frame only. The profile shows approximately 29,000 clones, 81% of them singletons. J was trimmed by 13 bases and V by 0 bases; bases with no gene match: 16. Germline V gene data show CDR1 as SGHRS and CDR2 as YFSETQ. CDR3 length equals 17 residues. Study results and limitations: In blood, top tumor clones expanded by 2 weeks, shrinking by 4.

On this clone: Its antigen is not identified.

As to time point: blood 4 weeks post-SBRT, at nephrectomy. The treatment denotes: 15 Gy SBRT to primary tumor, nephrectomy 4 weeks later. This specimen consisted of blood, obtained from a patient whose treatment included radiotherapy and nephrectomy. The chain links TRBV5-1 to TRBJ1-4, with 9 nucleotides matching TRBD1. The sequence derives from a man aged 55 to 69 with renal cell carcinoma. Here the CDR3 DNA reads TGCGCCAGCAGCTTGGGCTGGGGGGGACAGGGCCTGAGGGGACTGTTTTTT. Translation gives CASSLGWGGQGLRGLFF.